Shown below are 27 T cell receptor beta chains from a single sample sequenced in a study of blood T cell repertoires in COVID-19. Only in-frame clones appear in the TCRdb table, and some are missing; sequencing was by immunoSEQ multiplex PCR. This sample has 150,000 to 200,000 clones, with roughly nine tenths found just once. Sequencing was done on a sample of peripheral blood. The receptors come from a woman aged 70-85 years with acute or convalescent COVID-19.

On this clone itself: This specimen includes other DNA sequences encoding the same CDR3. The chain couples TRBV7-2 to TRBJ1-1; no firm D call. The V gene lost 4 bases and the J gene lost 0 bases, with 6 bases spanning the gap. The germline V gene has CDR1 SGHTA and CDR2 FQGNSA. The CDR3 has 13 residues. The CDR3 DNA sequence: TGTGCCAGCAGCTCGTACATGAACACTGAAGCTTTCTTT. Protein product: CASSSYMNTEAFF.

This clone was seen a single time. V is TRBV28 and J is TRBJ2-2, with 8 bases lining up with TRBD2. J gave up 5 bases and V 6 bases, and 5 bases lay outside the gene matches. Germline CDR1 is MDHEN and CDR2 is SYDVKM. The CDR3 covers 14 residues. CDR3: CASSPGGRTGELFF. The DNA for the CDR3 is TGTGCCAGCAGCCCCGGCGGGAGGACCGGGGAGCTGTTTTTT.

The chain recombines TRBV27 with TRBJ2-1; weak D call: TRBD2 (6 bases). V was pared by 8 bases and J by 4 bases, with 12 bases between. This CDR3 is 13 amino acids long. Germline CDR1 is MNHEY and CDR2 is SMNVEV (reference sequence). The CDR3: CASRPGRYNEQFF. As DNA, the CDR3 is TGTGCCAGCCGCCCCGGGAGATACAATGAGCAGTTCTTC.

The V and J genes are TRBV30 and TRBJ1-1; 10 bases map to TRBD1. V shed 4 bases, J shed 0 bases, and the junction held 5 bases outside the gene matches. CDR1 and CDR2 (germline): GTSNPN, SVGIG (reference sequence). CDR3 size: 15 residues. The CDR3 loop is CAWTTGGLMNTEAFF. The CDR3 DNA sequence: TGTGCCTGGACGACAGGGGGCTTAATGAACACTGAAGCTTTCTTT.

V gene TRBV11-1 combines with J gene TRBJ2-1, with 7 nucleotides matching TRBD2. The CDR3 runs to 15 residues. Losses at the gene ends were 5 bases for V and 4 bases for J; bases not matched to a gene: 8. The germline V gene has CDR1 SGHAT and CDR2 FQDESV (reference sequence). Here the CDR3 reads CASSRKGLTYNEQFF. The CDR3 DNA follows: TGTGCCAGCAGCCGAAAGGGACTAACGTACAATGAGCAGTTCTTC.

V gene TRBV5-6 combines with J gene TRBJ2-3, with 13 nucleotides matching TRBD2. V dropped 1 base and J dropped 6; count of bases not matched to a gene: 5. The germline gives CDR1 SGHDT, CDR2 YYEEEE. This CDR3 is 16 amino acids long. This CDR3 is CASSLRTSGSMDTQYF. In nucleotides, the CDR3 is TGTGCCAGCAGCTTGCGGACTAGCGGGAGTATGGATACGCAGTATTTT.

The J gene is TRBJ1-4, the V gene TRBV9; 8 positions match TRBD1. Trimming at V came to 4 bases and at J to 0 bases, leaving 11 bases not matched to a gene. There are 18 residues in the CDR3. Germline assignment: CDR1 SGDLS and CDR2 YYNGEE. The CDR3 reads CASSPSTGGTATNEKLFF. The CDR3 DNA reads TGTGCCAGCAGCCCTTCTACAGGGGGGACCGCAACTAATGAAAAACTGTTTTTT.

The chain uses TRBV7-2 and TRBJ1-5; D call uncertain. CDR3 length: 15 residues. The V end lost 1 base, the J end lost 1 base, and 8 bases lay between the germline ends. Per the germline V gene, CDR1 is SGHTA and CDR2 is FQGNSA. CDR3 sequence reads: CASSLVFGSNQPQHF. The DNA for the CDR3 is TGTGCCAGCAGCTTAGTTTTTGGCAGCAATCAGCCCCAGCATTTT.

The rearrangement links TRBV6-2 or TRBV6-3 to TRBJ1-5; TRBD1 matches 9 bases. This CDR3 is built from 15 residues. The germline V gene encodes CDR1 MNHEY and CDR2 SVGEGT. J lost 6 bases, V lost 5 bases, and 8 bases had no gene match. CDR3 DNA sequence: TGTGCCAGCAGTCCACCGGGACAGGGAGGTCAGCCCCAGCATTTT. It translates to CASSPPGQGGQPQHF.

V is TRBV18 and J is TRBJ2-4; 7 nucleotides align to TRBD1. The germline gives CDR1 KGHSH, CDR2 LQKENI. J lost 4 bases, V lost 5 bases, and 2 bases had no gene match. The CDR3 runs 13 residues. The CDR3 reads CASSDREKNIQYF. As DNA, the CDR3 is TGTGCCAGCTCAGACAGGGAAAAAAACATTCAGTACTTC. The whole variable domain, filled in from reference TRBV18 and TRBJ2-4, reads NAGVMQNPRHLVRRRGQEARLRCSPMKGHSHVYWYRQLPEEGLKFMVYLQKENIIDESGMPKERFSAEFPKEGPSILRIQQVVRGDSAAYFCASSDREKNIQYFGAGTRLSVL.

The chain carries TRBV6-1 and TRBJ1-1, with TRBD1 matching 7 bases. Germline lookup yields CDR1 MNHNS and CDR2 SASEGT. V trimming: 1 base; J trimming: 7 bases; junction bases outside the gene matches: 6. The CDR3 has 14 amino acids. The CDR3 nucleotides read TGTGCCAGCAGTGAAGTGTACAGGGGCAATGAAGCTTTCTTT. As protein: CASSEVYRGNEAFF.

V usage is TRBV7-3 and J usage is TRBJ1-1; D gene uncertain. V lost 2 bases to trimming and J lost 3 bases, with 7 bases between them. CDR1 SGHTA and CDR2 FQGTGA come from the germline V gene. CDR3 length: 13 residues. The CDR3 nucleotides are TGTGCCAGCAGCTTATTATCAGACACTGAAGCTTTCTTT. It is translated as CASSLLSDTEAFF.

V usage is TRBV2 and J usage is TRBJ2-5; possibly TRBD2 for D (5 bases). CDR1 and CDR2 (germline): SNHLY, FYNNEI. V shed 8 bases and J shed 2 bases, with 9 bases lying between them. This CDR3 has 12 residues. The CDR3 spells CASGSSQETQYF. The CDR3 DNA sequence: TGTGCCAGCGGGAGTTCACAAGAGACCCAGTACTTC.

This clone has a single count. J is TRBJ2-5 and V is TRBV11-3; a possible D gene is TRBD2 (6 bases). The CDR3 has 15 residues. The V gene lost 5 bases and the J gene lost 2 bases, with 15 bases spanning the gap. Germline assignment: CDR1 SGHNT and CDR2 YENEEA. The CDR3 sequence is CASSLGTVAQETQYF. The DNA of the CDR3 is TGTGCCAGCAGCCTTGGGACTGTAGCTCAAGAGACCCAGTACTTC.

This clone was recorded only once. The chain combines TRBV4-3 with TRBJ2-3, with D possibly TRBD2 on 5 matching bases. Between the trimmed V and J ends, which lost 0 bases and 2 bases, there was a span of 9 bases. CDR3 length: 15 amino acids. CDR1 and CDR2 (germline): LGHNA, YSLEER. The CDR3 here is CASSQDWGATDTQYF. CDR3 bases: TGCGCCAGCAGCCAAGATTGGGGAGCCACAGATACGCAGTATTTT.

The V and J genes are TRBV12-3 or TRBV12-4 and TRBJ1-1, with D tentatively TRBD1 (5 bases). The CDR3 sequence is 12 residues long. The germline V and J ends were trimmed by 5 bases and 6 bases, with 10 bases remaining between them. CDR3 in DNA: TGTGCCAGCAGTCAGGGTATCGCTGAAGCTTTCTTT. This codes for CASSQGIAEAFF.

The chain carries TRBV9 and TRBJ2-5; D possibly corresponds to TRBD1 (5 bases). CDR1 and CDR2 from the germline V gene are SGDLS and YYNGEE. Trimming pared 5 bases from V and 3 bases from J, leaving 20 bases between. The CDR3 covers 16 residues. The CDR3 bases are TGTGCCAGCAGTCAAGCCTCATGGCAGGGAAAAGAGACCCAGTACTTC. Residues: CASSQASWQGKETQYF.

The chain recombines TRBV28 with TRBJ1-2, with TRBD1 identical over 9 bases. The germline V gene has CDR1 MDHEN and CDR2 SYDVKM. The ends lost 3 bases at V and 2 bases at J; junction bases unmatched: 1. The CDR3 covers 14 residues. This chain's CDR3 is CASSLGQGNYGYTF. In DNA form, the CDR3 reads TGTGCCAGCAGTTTGGGACAGGGCAACTATGGCTACACCTTC.

This clone was recorded a few times. The chain employs TRBV4-3 and TRBJ2-7; maybe TRBD1 (6 bases). The CDR3 contains 15 residues. Trimming removed 4 bases from V and 3 bases from J, with 16 bases in between. Germline V gene data show CDR1 as LGHNA and CDR2 as YSLEER. CDR3 coding DNA: TGCGCCAGCAGCCGTACAGGGTTTTTACGCTACGAGCAGTACTTC. This translates into CASSRTGFLRYEQYF.

The genes are TRBV7-9 and TRBJ1-2; the D gene is possibly TRBD1 (6 bases). This CDR3 comprises 13 residues. Germline V lookup: CDR1 SEHNR, CDR2 FQNEAQ (reference sequence). V was shortened by 3 bases and J by 2 bases, with 7 bases between the two germline ends. CDR3: CASSLGQNYGYTF. In nucleotides, the CDR3 is TGTGCCAGCAGCTTGGGACAAAACTATGGCTACACCTTC. Combining the CDR3 with reference TRBV7-9 and TRBJ1-2 gives the whole variable domain DTGVSQNPRHKITKRGQNVTFRCDPISEHNRLYWYRQTLGQGPEFLTYFQNEAQLEKSRLLSDRFSAERPKGSFSTLEIQRTEQGDSAMYLCASSLGQNYGYTFGSGTRLTVV.

V and J are TRBV7-2 and TRBJ2-2, with D possibly TRBD1 on 6 matching bases. Trimming pared 1 base from V and 4 bases from J, leaving 7 bases between. In germline, CDR1 is SGHTA, CDR2 FQGNSA. The CDR3 is 14 amino acids. Here the CDR3 reads CASSLGTVTGELFF. In DNA form, the CDR3 reads TGTGCCAGCAGCTTAGGGACAGTCACCGGGGAGCTGTTTTTT.

The gene calls are TRBV27 and TRBJ2-5, with 7 bases lining up with TRBD1. J gave up 3 bases and V 5 bases, and 12 bases lay outside the gene matches. This CDR3 is built from 16 residues. Germline loops: CDR1 MNHEY, CDR2 SMNVEV (reference sequence). For the CDR3, the DNA is TGTGCCAGCAGTCCCGGTCCCGGGACAGTCGAAGAGACCCAGTACTTC. Translation gives CASSPGPGTVEETQYF.

The genes are TRBV7-2 and TRBJ2-4; TRBD2 aligns across 9 bases. Germline trimming cut 1 base from V and 7 bases from J; bases unmatched to any gene: 8. Germline assignment: CDR1 SGHTA and CDR2 FQGNSA. The CDR3 is 16 residues long. CDR3 residues: CASSLDAGGHGNIQYF. CDR3 bases: TGTGCCAGCAGCTTAGACGCGGGGGGGCATGGTAACATTCAGTACTTC.

The gene calls are TRBV10-3 and TRBJ2-7; 8 bases are a match to TRBD2. The CDR3 is 15 residues long. The germline CDR1 and CDR2 sequences are ENHRY and SYGVKD. V trimming: 6 bases; J trimming: 0 bases; junction bases outside the gene matches: 7. The CDR3 sequence: CAISGGAGSSYEQYF. Here the CDR3 DNA reads TGTGCCATCAGCGGGGGGGCAGGGAGCTCCTACGAGCAGTACTTC.

The V call is TRBV5-1, the J call TRBJ2-1; 7 nucleotides align to TRBD1. Trimming took 3 bases from V and 0 from J; bases not matched to a gene: 6. There are 16 residues in the CDR3. CDR1 is SGHRS and CDR2 is YFSETQ in the germline V gene. The chain's CDR3 is CASSWDSVSSYNEQFF. The CDR3 DNA follows: TGCGCCAGCAGCTGGGACAGCGTTTCCTCCTACAATGAGCAGTTCTTC. The entire variable domain, with the rest obtained from reference TRBV5-1 and TRBJ2-1, is as follows: KAGVTQTPRYLIKTRGQQVTLSCSPISGHRSVSWYQQTPGQGLQFLFEYFSETQRNKGNFPGRFSGRQFSNSRSEMNVSTLELGDSALYLCASSWDSVSSYNEQFFGPGTRLTVL.

The V and J genes are TRBV9 and TRBJ1-5; maybe TRBD1 (6 bases). V was cut by 7 bases and J by 1 base, with 12 bases left in between. The germline CDR1 and CDR2 sequences are SGDLS and YYNGEE. This CDR3 has 14 amino acids. CDR3 nucleotide sequence: TGTGCCAGCTCCAGGGGCGTAAGCAATCAGCCCCAGCATTTT. It encodes CASSRGVSNQPQHF. The full variable domain, rest sourced from reference TRBV9 and TRBJ1-5, is DSGVTQTPKHLITATGQRVTLRCSPRSGDLSVYWYQQSLDQGLQFLIQYYNGEERAKGNILERFSAQQFPDLHSELNLSSLELGDSALYFCASSRGVSNQPQHFGDGTRLSIL.

The chain joins TRBV4-1 to TRBJ1-2; D uncertain. Looked up from germline, CDR1 is MGHRA and CDR2 is YSYEKL. This CDR3 is built from 13 residues. Trimming took off 1 base at V and 4 bases at J, with 7 bases between the two ends. The DNA for the CDR3 is TGCGCCAGCAGCCAAGGCACTGTCTATGGCTACACCTTC. It yields the protein CASSQGTVYGYTF.